One and the same sample provided the 17 T cell receptor beta chains below, sequenced in a study of blood T cells in healthy people across ages. Then a second PCR, running about 6 to 12 cycles, was carried out with a sample-barcoded 5' primer and a J-beta primer mix. TCRdb passed the 5' RACE reads through MiXCR, listing each CDR3 protein once. The sample holds around 1,500,000 distinct CDR3 sequences, around 42% seen once. Sequencing used blood. The receptors here all came from a woman in her late teens or twenties in good health.

The V call is TRBV5-1, the J call TRBJ2-1, with 11 positions matching TRBD2. CDR3 size: 16 residues. The germline V gene encodes CDR1 SGHRS and CDR2 YFSETQ. V shed 2 bases and J 8 bases; nucleotides not matched to a gene: 9. The CDR3 sequence is CASSLGASGGIYEQFF. The CDR3 nucleotides read TGCGCCAGCAGCTTAGGTGCTAGCGGGGGGATCTATGAGCAGTTCTTC.

This clonotype was observed many times. V usage is TRBV12-3 or TRBV12-4 and J usage is TRBJ2-3, with D unclear. The CDR3 contains 14 residues. V lost 1 base and J lost 2, with 7 bases in between. For the CDR3, the DNA is TGTGCCAGCAGTTTAGACTCCTACACAGATACGCAGTATTTT. Amino acids: CASSLDSYTDTQYF.

V usage is TRBV7-2 and J usage is TRBJ1-1, with D hard to call. Deletions cut 3 bases from V and 1 base from J, with 9 bases between. The CDR3 has 14 residues. Germline loops: CDR1 SGHTA, CDR2 FQGNSA. The CDR3 protein is CASSFQTGNTEAFF. The CDR3 DNA follows: TGTGCCAGCAGCTTCCAGACCGGGAACACTGAAGCTTTCTTT.

Only a few counts were recorded for this clonotype. The chain combines TRBV21-1 with TRBJ2-3; the table calls TRBD2, which could not be checked here. TRBV21-1 counts as a pseudogene. The CDR3 runs to 15 residues. The CDR3 DNA follows: TGTGCCAGCAGCAAAGTGCGAGCGGGCATGGATACGCAGTATTTT. Amino acid sequence: CASSKVRAGMDTQYF.

This clonotype was seen a handful of times. Compared with germline, one end of the junction differs, possibly owing to a read error. This chain uses TRBV20-1 with TRBJ1-2, with D unresolved. Germline values: CDR1 DFQATT, CDR2 SNEGSKA (reference sequence). This CDR3 spans 11 amino acids. CDR3 region: CSARAQYGYTF. The CDR3, as DNA: TGCAGTGCCAGAGCGCAGTATGGCTACACCTTC.

The table lists this clonotype with a few counts. The chain employs TRBV10-3 and TRBJ2-3; 9 positions agree with TRBD1. The germline CDR1 and CDR2 sequences are ENHRY and SYGVKD. V gave up 4 bases and J gave up 5 bases; unmatched junction bases: 4. This CDR3 contains 14 residues. CDR3 amino acids: CAISVQGAGDTQYF. Written as DNA, the CDR3 is TGTGCCATCAGTGTACAGGGGGCCGGAGATACGCAGTATTTT.

The chain recombines TRBV20-1 with TRBJ2-5; TRBD1 matches at 10 bases. Germline V gene lookup returns CDR1 DFQATT and CDR2 SNEGSKA (reference sequence). This CDR3 region has 17 residues. With V trimmed by 0 bases and J by 4 bases, 11 bases remained unmatched. The CDR3 sequence: CSARDPYRDRGGETQYF. DNA of the CDR3: TGCAGTGCTAGAGACCCTTACCGGGACAGGGGAGGAGAGACCCAGTACTTC.

V gene TRBV12-3 or TRBV12-4 combines with J gene TRBJ2-3; D call uncertain. Trimming removed 3 bases from V and 4 bases from J, with 11 bases in between. The CDR3 runs to 14 residues. CDR3 loop: CASSFSRPPDTQYF. Written as DNA, the CDR3 is TGTGCCAGCAGTTTCAGTAGGCCCCCAGATACGCAGTATTTT.

This chain connects TRBV6-6 to TRBJ1-1; unclear D gene. Trimming cost V 8 bases and J 4 bases, with 11 bases left between them. Germline V gene lookup returns CDR1 MNHNY and CDR2 SVGAGI (reference sequence). The length of the CDR3 is 12 residues. CDR3 nucleotide sequence: TGTGCCAGCCACAAGGGTGGCACTGAAGCTTTCTTT. Its translation: CASHKGGTEAFF.

This sequence joins TRBV29-1 and TRBJ1-1; no clear D gene. This CDR3 comprises 12 residues. Germline CDR1 is SQVTM and CDR2 is ANQGSEA. V was shortened by 5 bases and J by 3 bases, with 10 bases between the two germline ends. CDR3 protein: CSVPGPYTEAFF. The CDR3 DNA reads as TGCAGCGTTCCCGGGCCCTACACTGAAGCTTTCTTT.

This chain links TRBV18 with TRBJ1-2; 9 nucleotides agree with TRBD1. The J segment lost 3 bases and the V segment lost 3 bases, leaving 14 bases of the junction unmatched. CDR1 and CDR2 (germline): KGHSH, LQKENI. CDR3 size: 18 residues. CDR3: CASSPVPGQGSRYYGYTF. The CDR3 bases are TGTGCCAGCTCACCCGTCCCGGGACAGGGTTCGAGGTACTATGGCTACACCTTC.

The rearrangement joins TRBV27 to TRBJ1-1; no definite D call. This CDR3 spans 15 amino acids. Germline V gives CDR1 MNHEY, CDR2 SMNVEV (reference sequence). V gave up 10 bases and J gave up 0 bases, with 18 bases separating them. This CDR3 reads CATALQGIMNTEAFF. The DNA of the CDR3 is TGTGCCACCGCTTTGCAAGGGATCATGAACACTGAAGCTTTCTTT.

This clonotype was counted only a few times. This chain connects TRBV9 to TRBJ2-1; D call uncertain. Trimming left V 4 bases short and J 4 bases short, with 9 bases between. This CDR3 spans 13 amino acids. CDR1 is SGDLS, CDR2 YYNGEE, per germline. CDR3 in amino acids: CASSIESYNEQFF. CDR3 nucleotide sequence: TGTGCCAGCAGCATAGAGTCATACAATGAGCAGTTCTTC.

This clonotype was counted a few times. This chain uses TRBV5-1 with TRBJ2-5, with D perhaps matching TRBD1 (5 bases). Trimming shortened V by 6 bases and J by 1 base, and 10 bases separated the two germline ends. The CDR3 has 13 residues. Germline V gene lookup returns CDR1 SGHRS and CDR2 YFSETQ. CDR3 coding DNA: TGCGCCAGCAAGGAAGGGGTCCAAGAGACCCAGTACTTC. It yields the protein CASKEGVQETQYF.

For this clonotype: An end of the junction differs from the germline gene, which may be a read error. The V gene is TRBV7-6, the J gene TRBJ2-5, with D possibly matching TRBD1 (6 bases). The J call may be mistaken, given a closer DNA end match to TRBJ2-7. The V gene's germline CDR1 is SGHVS and CDR2 FNYEAQ. The CDR3 contains 18 residues. The CDR3 protein is CVSSERGRVSGRTFEQYF. The CDR3 coding sequence is TGTGTCAGCAGTGAAAGGGGGAGAGTTAGTGGGAGAACTTTCGAGCAGTACTTC.

The sample holds many counts of this clonotype. This sequence joins TRBV6-1 and TRBJ2-3; D possibly corresponds to TRBD1 (6 bases). The V end lost 6 bases, the J end lost 0 bases, and 16 bases lay between the germline ends. Germline CDR1 reads MNHNS; CDR2 reads SASEGT. The CDR3 runs 16 residues. CDR3 residues: CASSKFRDISTDTQYF. The CDR3 bases are TGTGCCAGCAGCAAATTCCGGGACATCAGCACAGATACGCAGTATTTT.

This clonotype has more than one count but fewer than ten. CDR3 sequence reads: CASSQASHYNEQFF. The CDR3 DNA follows: TGTGCCAGCAGCCAAGCCAGCCACTACAATGAGCAGTTCTTC. This chain connects TRBV3-1 to TRBJ2-1, with D unresolved. Trimming pared 1 base from V and 3 bases from J, leaving 7 bases between. Germline lookup yields CDR1 LGHDT and CDR2 YNNKEL (reference sequence). The length of the CDR3 is 14 residues.